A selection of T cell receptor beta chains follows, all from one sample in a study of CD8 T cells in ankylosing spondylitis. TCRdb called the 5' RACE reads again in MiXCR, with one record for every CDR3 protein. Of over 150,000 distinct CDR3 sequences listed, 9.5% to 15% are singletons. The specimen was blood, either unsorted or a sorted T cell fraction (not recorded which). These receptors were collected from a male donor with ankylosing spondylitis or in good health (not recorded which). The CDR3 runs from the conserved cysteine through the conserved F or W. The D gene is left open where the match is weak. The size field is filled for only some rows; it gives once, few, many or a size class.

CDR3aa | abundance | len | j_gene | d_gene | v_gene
CASSQDWDRGQEQYF | . | 15 | TRBJ2-7 | TRBD1 | TRBV4-1
CSANSGSGTDTQYF | . | 14 | TRBJ2-3 | TRBD2 | TRBV20-1
CASSFWTGTGYGYTF | few | 15 | TRBJ1-2 | TRBD1 | TRBV19
CASSLGYGGGDEQFF | . | 15 | TRBJ2-1 | TRBD2 | TRBV27
CASSHSGARYEQYF | . | 14 | TRBJ2-7 | . | TRBV3-1
CASSAGTSGTDTQYF | many | 15 | TRBJ2-3 | TRBD2 | TRBV6-4
CASSPLTGDLAKNIQYF | many | 17 | TRBJ2-4 | . | TRBV7-9
CSARERKNNQPQHF | . | 14 | TRBJ1-5 | . | TRBV20-1
CTSSWGETEAFF | . | 12 | TRBJ1-1 | . | TRBV5-4
CASSVGGGYGYTF | few | 13 | TRBJ1-2 | . | TRBV9
CASSQVSVYNEQFF | many | 14 | TRBJ2-1 | . | TRBV3-1
CASSTPSFRAEGQPQHF | few | 17 | TRBJ1-5 | . | TRBV2
CASSSGTSRYEQYF | . | 14 | TRBJ2-7 | TRBD2 | TRBV12-3/TRBV12-4
CASSDSASASYNEQFF | . | 16 | TRBJ2-1 | . | TRBV6-4
CASSLDRGPLYEQYF | few | 15 | TRBJ2-7 | TRBD1 | TRBV12-3/TRBV12-4
CASSRGSNQPQHF | many | 13 | TRBJ1-5 | . | TRBV27
CASSLPDSGITDTQYF | many | 16 | TRBJ2-3 | . | TRBV5-1
CASGAPGTGGLYEQYF | few | 16 | TRBJ2-7 | TRBD1 | TRBV12-5
CASKSPIQGGTEAFF | many | 15 | TRBJ1-1 | . | TRBV7-2
CASSQDLGRGAGGANVLTF | . | 19 | TRBJ2-6 | . | TRBV3-1
CASSTGQGRTEAFF | few | 14 | TRBJ1-1 | TRBD1 | TRBV5-1
CASSLGQGAFEEQYF | few | 15 | TRBJ2-7 | TRBD1 | TRBV5-1
CASSPWDGPNEKLFF | . | 15 | TRBJ1-4 | . | TRBV18
CASSFPWDSLEIPNYGYTF | few | 19 | TRBJ1-2 | TRBD1 | TRBV6-5
CASSSGGYQTGELFF | few | 15 | TRBJ2-2 | TRBD1 | TRBV7-9
CASSPHSGRGSGQFF | many | 15 | TRBJ2-1 | TRBD2 | TRBV12-3/TRBV12-4
CASSLKGLQNIQYF | once | 14 | TRBJ2-4 | . | TRBV13
CASSSPTGKDTDTQYF | . | 16 | TRBJ2-3 | . | TRBV27
CASSSDRGDFHEQYF | . | 15 | TRBJ2-7 | TRBD1 | TRBV7-9
CASSWDSSSNTEAFF | few | 15 | TRBJ1-1 | TRBD1 | TRBV27
CASSEDGGSTDTQYF | . | 15 | TRBJ2-3 | . | TRBV6-1
CSVEDSGTGANTGELFF | . | 17 | TRBJ2-2 | TRBD1 | TRBV29-1
CSARGSQDYEQYF | . | 13 | TRBJ2-7 | . | TRBV20-1
CASSRTSGTGELFF | many | 14 | TRBJ2-2 | TRBD2 | TRBV3-1
CASSRTGSTNEKLFF | . | 15 | TRBJ1-4 | TRBD1 | TRBV5-1
CSASPAGEGGNTIYF | few | 15 | TRBJ1-3 | . | TRBV20-1
CASSFSGGFYEQYF | few | 14 | TRBJ2-7 | TRBD2 | TRBV27
CASSEAQGSSYEQYF | . | 15 | TRBJ2-7 | . | TRBV6-1
CASSPLGTALGTEAFF | few | 16 | TRBJ1-1 | TRBD1 | TRBV27
CASSLGGGRYNEQFF | few | 15 | TRBJ2-1 | . | TRBV13
CASSLGRLAGVNEQFF | . | 16 | TRBJ2-1 | TRBD2 | TRBV27
CSVDRGAGELFF | few | 12 | TRBJ2-2 | . | TRBV29-1
CASSPQGAPTGELFF | many | 15 | TRBJ2-2 | TRBD1 | TRBV9
CATGKTSSYNSPLHF | . | 15 | TRBJ1-6 | . | TRBV2
CASSLYRGHTGELFF | many | 15 | TRBJ2-2 | TRBD1 | TRBV7-2
CASSGGTGASGANVLTF | few | 17 | TRBJ2-6 | TRBD1 | TRBV6-4
CASSLQGSTYEQYF | few | 14 | TRBJ2-7 | . | TRBV12-3/TRBV12-4
CASSHGPGTGENIQYF | few | 16 | TRBJ2-4 | . | TRBV21-1
CASSPGQGAVYGYTF | . | 15 | TRBJ1-2 | TRBD1 | TRBV4-2
CASETDPTSGGLYSTDTQYF | . | 20 | TRBJ2-3 | TRBD2 | TRBV18
CASRGTGHLGGYTF | . | 14 | TRBJ1-2 | TRBD1 | TRBV12-3/TRBV12-4
CASSVGNVGEKLFF | . | 14 | TRBJ1-4 | . | TRBV7-6